This TCR beta chain was sequenced for a study of blood T cells in healthy people across ages. With a J-beta primer mix and a sample-barcoded 5' primer, a second PCR ran 7 to 11 cycles. Each sample yielded at least 3 million CDR3-containing paired-end reads. Using its own MiXCR run on the 5' RACE reads, TCRdb lists one record per CDR3 protein. The table includes approximately 2,000,000 distinct CDR3 sequences, about two fifths detected once. Isolation recovered at least 6.5 million PBMCs from every sample. This CDR3 has 15 residues. Germline CDR1 is SQVTM and CDR2 is ANQGSEA. Trimming took off 7 bases at V and 8 bases at J, with 23 bases between the two ends.

The specimen was blood. The sequence came from a human donor in good health. J is TRBJ1-4 and V is TRBV29-1, with D perhaps TRBD1 (5 bases). CDR3 nucleotide sequence: TGCAGCGCCGGGCGGTTGACGGTCCAGGGAGAAAAACTGTTTTTT. Translating gives CSAGRLTVQGEKLFF. The whole variable domain, remainder taken from reference TRBV29-1 and TRBJ1-4, is SAVISQKPSRDICQRGTSLTIQCQVDSQVTMMFWYRQQPGQSLTLIATANQGSEATYESGFVIDKFPISRPNLTFSTLTVSNMSPEDSSIYLCSAGRLTVQGEKLFFGSGTQLSVL.